This TCR beta chain was identified in a study of T cell responses to AZD1222 COVID-19 vaccine. TCRdb's copy holds only in-frame clones and misses some; the assay was immunoSEQ multiplex PCR. The sample holds over 130,000 clones, roughly 92% seen once. The study's findings and limits: The number of AZD1222 recipients seropositive at baseline was only 5 to 7. Spike regions recognized by vaccine-associated CD4 TCRs spanned the protein, led by 160-218 and 743-854.

As to this clone: As yet, its antigen is unknown.

Germline assignment: CDR1 SGHVS and CDR2 FNYEAQ. The length of the CDR3 is 15 residues. With 4 bases clipped from V and 6 bases from J, the junction kept 7 bases outside the gene matches. Material: peripheral blood, obtained on day 0 of AZD1222 vaccination. The receptor was derived from an adult in good health. This rearrangement joins TRBV7-6 to TRBJ2-1; TRBD1 matches at 9 bases. CDR3 nucleotides: TGTGCCAGCAGCTCTAGACAGGGGGGGACCAATGAGCAGTTCTTC. This encodes CASSSRQGGTNEQFF.